This T cell receptor (beta chain) was recorded in a study of T cell repertoires in cytomegalovirus infection. Looking at the study overall: Recently described HLA-C-restricted plus well-studied HLA-B-restricted CMV epitopes were used.

The CDR3 extends over 15 amino acids. Germline CDR1 is SGHRS and CDR2 is YFSETQ. Trimming shortened V by 0 bases and J by 7 bases, and 16 bases separated the two germline ends. Using its own MiXCR run on the reads, TCRdb lists one record per CDR3 protein. In the table there are some 320,000 distinct CDR3 sequences, under 35% of which are singletons. This clonotype has a handful of counts. The antigen remains unidentified. This receptor was obtained from a human donor in good health (CMV status not recorded). Some clones in this sample may be carry-over from other donors' samples. V usage is TRBV5-1 and J usage is TRBJ1-2, with a possible D match to TRBD1 (5 bases). The sample consisted of cultured PBMCs, taken from culture after CMV antigen stimulation. CDR3 sequence: CASSLEGHIIGGYTF. The DNA of the CDR3 is TGCGCCAGCAGCTTGGAAGGACACATTATCGGTGGCTACACCTTC.